This TCR beta chain was identified during a study of shared clonotypes between healthy human individuals. At the level of the study: Used for every donor were three CD4 naive, three CD4 memory, two CD8 naive and one CD8 memory plate.

Positive CCR7 selection of CD45RO-negative cells yielded the naive CD8 cells, and terminally differentiated effector memory CD45RA+ cells were excluded. Study-level findings and limits: Generation probability values for non-shared clonotypes were lower than those for clonotypes shared by all four donors.

In the case of this clone: Its antigen is unidentified.

The CDR3 sequence is 16 residues long. With V trimmed by 5 bases and J by 4 bases, 9 bases remained unmatched. From germline, CDR1 is SEHNR and CDR2 FQNEAQ (reference sequence). Each replicate PCR on the sorted subsets used around 200 ng DNA (about 30,000 T cell genomes). Per the original methods: ImmunoSEQ sequences covered only the junction and lacked quality scores; filtering therefore differed. Sequencing was performed with immunoSEQ multiplex PCR; in TCRdb, only in-frame clones are kept and a portion is missing. The DNA was the basis for D and trimming; V, J and clone size are from that table. The sample carries about 2,100,000 clones, 93% recorded once.

V and J are TRBV7-9 and TRBJ2-7; 12 bases map to TRBD2. Sequences were obtained from naive CD8+ T cells from PBMCs. The TCR originated in a man aged 18-30 years in good health. Some clones in this sample may be carry-over from other donors' samples. CDR3 protein: CASSLRLAGESYEQYF. The CDR3 DNA sequence: TGTGCCAGCAGCCTTCGACTAGCGGGAGAATCTTACGAGCAGTACTTC.